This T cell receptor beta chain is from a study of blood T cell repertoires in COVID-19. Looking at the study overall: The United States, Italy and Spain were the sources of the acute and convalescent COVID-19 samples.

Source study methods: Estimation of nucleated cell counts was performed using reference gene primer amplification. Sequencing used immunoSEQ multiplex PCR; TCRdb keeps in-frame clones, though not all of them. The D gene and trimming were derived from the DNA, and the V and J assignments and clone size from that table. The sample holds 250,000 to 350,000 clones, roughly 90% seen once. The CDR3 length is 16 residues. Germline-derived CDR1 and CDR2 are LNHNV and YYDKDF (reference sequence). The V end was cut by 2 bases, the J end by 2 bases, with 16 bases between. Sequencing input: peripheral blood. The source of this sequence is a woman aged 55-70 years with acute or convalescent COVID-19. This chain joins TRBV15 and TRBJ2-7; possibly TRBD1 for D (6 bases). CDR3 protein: CATSRPPWDTAYEQYF. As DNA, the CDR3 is TGTGCCACCAGCAGACCCCCTTGGGACACAGCCTACGAGCAGTACTTC.